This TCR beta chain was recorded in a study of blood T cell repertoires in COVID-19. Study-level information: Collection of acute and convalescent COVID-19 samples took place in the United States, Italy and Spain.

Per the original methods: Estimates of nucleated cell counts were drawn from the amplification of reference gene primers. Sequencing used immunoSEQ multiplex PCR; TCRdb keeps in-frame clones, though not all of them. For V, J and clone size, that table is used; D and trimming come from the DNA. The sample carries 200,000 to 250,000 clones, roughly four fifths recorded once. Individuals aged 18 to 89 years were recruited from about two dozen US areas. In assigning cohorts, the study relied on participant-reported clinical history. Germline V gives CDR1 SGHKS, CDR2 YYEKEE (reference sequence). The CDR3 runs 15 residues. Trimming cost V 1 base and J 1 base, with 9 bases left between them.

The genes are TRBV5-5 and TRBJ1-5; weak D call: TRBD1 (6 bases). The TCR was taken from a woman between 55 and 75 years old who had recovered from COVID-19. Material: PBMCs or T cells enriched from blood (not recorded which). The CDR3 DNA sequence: TGTGCCAGCAGCTTGACAGGGCACAGCAATCAGCCCCAGCATTTT. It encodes CASSLTGHSNQPQHF.